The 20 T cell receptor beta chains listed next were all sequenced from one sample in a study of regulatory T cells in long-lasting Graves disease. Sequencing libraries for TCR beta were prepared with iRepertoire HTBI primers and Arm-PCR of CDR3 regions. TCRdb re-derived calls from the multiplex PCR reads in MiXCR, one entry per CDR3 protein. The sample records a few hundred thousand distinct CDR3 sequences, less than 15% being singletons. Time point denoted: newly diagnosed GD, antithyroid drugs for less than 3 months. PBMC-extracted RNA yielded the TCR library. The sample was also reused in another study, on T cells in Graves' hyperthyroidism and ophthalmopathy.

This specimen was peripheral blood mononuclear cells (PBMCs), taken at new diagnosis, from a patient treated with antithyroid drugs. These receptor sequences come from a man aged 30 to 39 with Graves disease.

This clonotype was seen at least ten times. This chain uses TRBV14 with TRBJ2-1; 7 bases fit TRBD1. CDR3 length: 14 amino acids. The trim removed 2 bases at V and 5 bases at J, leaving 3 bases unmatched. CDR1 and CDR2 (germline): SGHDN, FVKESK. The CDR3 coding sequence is TGTGCCAGCAGCCAACTAGGACAGGACAATGAGCAGTTCTTC. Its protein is CASSQLGQDNEQFF.

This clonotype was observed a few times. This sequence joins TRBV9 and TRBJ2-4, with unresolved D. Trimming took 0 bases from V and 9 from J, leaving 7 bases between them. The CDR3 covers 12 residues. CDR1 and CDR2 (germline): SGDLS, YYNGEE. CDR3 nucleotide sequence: TGTGCCAGCAGCGTAGACCCAGGCATTCAGTACTTC. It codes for CASSVDPGIQYF.

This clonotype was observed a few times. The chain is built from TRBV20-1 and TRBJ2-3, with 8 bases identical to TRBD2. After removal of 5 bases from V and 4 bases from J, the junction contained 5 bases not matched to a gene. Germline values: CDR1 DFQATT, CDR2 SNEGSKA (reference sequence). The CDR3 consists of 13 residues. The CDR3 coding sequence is TGCAGTGCTGGGACTAGGAGAGCAGATACGCAGTATTTT. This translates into CSAGTRRADTQYF.

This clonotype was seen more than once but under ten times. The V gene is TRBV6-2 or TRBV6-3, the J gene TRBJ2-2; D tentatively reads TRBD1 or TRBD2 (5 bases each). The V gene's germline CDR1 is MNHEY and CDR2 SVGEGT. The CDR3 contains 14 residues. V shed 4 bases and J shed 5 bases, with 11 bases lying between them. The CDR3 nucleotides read TGTGCCAGCAGTTCCCCGGGACGGACCGGGGAGCTGTTTTTT. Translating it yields CASSSPGRTGELFF.

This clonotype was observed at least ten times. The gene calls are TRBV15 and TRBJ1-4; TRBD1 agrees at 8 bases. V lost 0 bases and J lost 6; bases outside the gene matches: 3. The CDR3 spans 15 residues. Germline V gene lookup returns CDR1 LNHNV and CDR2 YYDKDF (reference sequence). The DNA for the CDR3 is TGTGCCACCAGCAGAGATCAGGACAGGGATGAAAAACTGTTTTTT. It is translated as CATSRDQDRDEKLFF.

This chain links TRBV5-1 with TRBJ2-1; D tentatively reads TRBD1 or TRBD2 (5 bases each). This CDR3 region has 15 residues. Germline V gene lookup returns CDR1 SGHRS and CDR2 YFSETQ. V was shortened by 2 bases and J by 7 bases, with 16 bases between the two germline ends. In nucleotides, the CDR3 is TGCGCCAGCAGCTTTTCACCCGGGGCAGGAAATGAGCAGTTCTTC. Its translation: CASSFSPGAGNEQFF.

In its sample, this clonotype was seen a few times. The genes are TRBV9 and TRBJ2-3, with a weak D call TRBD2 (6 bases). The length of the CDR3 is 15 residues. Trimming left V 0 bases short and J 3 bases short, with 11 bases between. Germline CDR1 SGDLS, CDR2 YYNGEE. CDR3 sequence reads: CASSVGLAQTDTQYF. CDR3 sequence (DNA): TGTGCCAGCAGCGTAGGGCTAGCGCAGACAGATACGCAGTATTTT.

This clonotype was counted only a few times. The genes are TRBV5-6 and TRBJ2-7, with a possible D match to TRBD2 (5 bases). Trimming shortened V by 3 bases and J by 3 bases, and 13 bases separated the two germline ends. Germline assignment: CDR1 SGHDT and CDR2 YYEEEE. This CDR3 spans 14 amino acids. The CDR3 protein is CASSSWRVHYEQYF. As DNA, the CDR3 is TGTGCCAGCAGCTCGTGGCGGGTACACTACGAGCAGTACTTC.

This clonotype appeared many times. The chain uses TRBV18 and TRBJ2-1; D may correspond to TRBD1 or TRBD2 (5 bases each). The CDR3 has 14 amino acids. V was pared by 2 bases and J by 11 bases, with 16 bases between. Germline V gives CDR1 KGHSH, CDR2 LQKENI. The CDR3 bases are TGTGCCAGCTCACCAAGTCCCCCGGGACCTAAGCAGTTCTTC. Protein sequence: CASSPSPPGPKQFF. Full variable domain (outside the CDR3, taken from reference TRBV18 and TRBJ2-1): NAGVMQNPRHLVRRRGQEARLRCSPMKGHSHVYWYRQLPEEGLKFMVYLQKENIIDESGMPKERFSAEFPKEGPSILRIQQVVRGDSAAYFCASSPSPPGPKQFFGPGTRLTVL.

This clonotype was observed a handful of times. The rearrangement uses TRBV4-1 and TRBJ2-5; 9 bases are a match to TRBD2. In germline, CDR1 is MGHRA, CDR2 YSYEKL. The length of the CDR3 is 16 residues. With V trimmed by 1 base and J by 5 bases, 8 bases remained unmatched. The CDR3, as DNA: TGCGCCAGCAGCCAAGGAGTTGGCGGGAGGGGGGAGACCCAGTACTTC. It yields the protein CASSQGVGGRGETQYF.

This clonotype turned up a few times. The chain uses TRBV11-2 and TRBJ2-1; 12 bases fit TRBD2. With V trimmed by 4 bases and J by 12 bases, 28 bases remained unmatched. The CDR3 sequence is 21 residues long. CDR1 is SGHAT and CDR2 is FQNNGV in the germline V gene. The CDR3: CASSSSNPLAGGLGTGFVQFF. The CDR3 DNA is TGTGCCAGCAGCTCTTCAAATCCTCTAGCGGGAGGGTTAGGCACCGGTTTTGTGCAGTTCTTC.

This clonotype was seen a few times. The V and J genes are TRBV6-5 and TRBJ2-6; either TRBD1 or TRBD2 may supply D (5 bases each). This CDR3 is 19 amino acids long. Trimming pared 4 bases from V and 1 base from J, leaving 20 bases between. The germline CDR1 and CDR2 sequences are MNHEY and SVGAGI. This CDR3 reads CASSSRDGKMVSGANVLTF. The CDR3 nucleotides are TGTGCCAGCAGTTCCCGGGACGGAAAAATGGTATCTGGGGCCAACGTCCTGACTTTC.

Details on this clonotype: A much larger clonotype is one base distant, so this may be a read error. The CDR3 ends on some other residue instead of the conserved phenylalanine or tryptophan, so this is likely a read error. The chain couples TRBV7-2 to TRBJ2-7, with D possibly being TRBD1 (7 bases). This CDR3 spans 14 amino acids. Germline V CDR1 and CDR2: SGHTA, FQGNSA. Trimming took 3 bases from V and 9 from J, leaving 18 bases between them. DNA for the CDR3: TGTGCCAGCAGCTTGGGTACTTCAGGGGGAGGGCAGTACCTC. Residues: CASSLGTSGGGQYL.

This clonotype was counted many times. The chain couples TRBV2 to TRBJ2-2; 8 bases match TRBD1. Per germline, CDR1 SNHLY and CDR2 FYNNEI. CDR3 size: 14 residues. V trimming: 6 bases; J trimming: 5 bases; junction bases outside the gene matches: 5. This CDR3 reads CASRRTGRTGELFF. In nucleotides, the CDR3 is TGTGCCAGCAGGAGGACAGGGCGTACCGGGGAGCTGTTTTTT.

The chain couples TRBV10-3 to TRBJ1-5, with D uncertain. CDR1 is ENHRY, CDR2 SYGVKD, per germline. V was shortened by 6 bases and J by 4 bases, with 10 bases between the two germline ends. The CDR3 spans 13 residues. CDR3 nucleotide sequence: TGTGCCATCAGCCCGGCCGGTAATCAGCCCCAGCATTTT. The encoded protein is CAISPAGNQPQHF.

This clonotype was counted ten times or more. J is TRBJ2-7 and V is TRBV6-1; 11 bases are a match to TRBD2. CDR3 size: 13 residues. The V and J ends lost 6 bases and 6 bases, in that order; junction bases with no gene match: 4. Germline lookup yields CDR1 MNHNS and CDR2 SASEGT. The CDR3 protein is CASSLLAGGEQYF. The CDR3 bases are TGTGCCAGCAGCCTTCTAGCGGGAGGCGAGCAGTACTTC.

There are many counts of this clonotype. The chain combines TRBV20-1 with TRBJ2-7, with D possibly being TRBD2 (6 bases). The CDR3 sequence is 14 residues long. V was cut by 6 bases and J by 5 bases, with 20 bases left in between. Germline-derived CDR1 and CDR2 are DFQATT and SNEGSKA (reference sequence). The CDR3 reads CSANQRGTQDEQYF. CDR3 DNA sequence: TGCAGTGCCAATCAGCGCGGGACCCAGGACGAGCAGTACTTC.

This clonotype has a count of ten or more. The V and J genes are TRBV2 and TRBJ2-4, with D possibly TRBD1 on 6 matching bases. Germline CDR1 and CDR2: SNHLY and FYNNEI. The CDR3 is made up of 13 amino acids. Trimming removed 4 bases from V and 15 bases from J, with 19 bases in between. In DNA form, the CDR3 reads TGTGCCAGCAGTGGGGACACCCAGGGGAGTCGGTACTTC. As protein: CASSGDTQGSRYF.

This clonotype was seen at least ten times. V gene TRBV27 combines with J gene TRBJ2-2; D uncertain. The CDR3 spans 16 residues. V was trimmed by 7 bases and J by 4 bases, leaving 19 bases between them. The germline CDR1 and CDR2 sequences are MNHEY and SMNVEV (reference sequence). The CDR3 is CASTPEFPRTTGELFF. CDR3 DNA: TGTGCCAGCACCCCGGAGTTCCCGAGAACCACCGGGGAGCTGTTTTTT.

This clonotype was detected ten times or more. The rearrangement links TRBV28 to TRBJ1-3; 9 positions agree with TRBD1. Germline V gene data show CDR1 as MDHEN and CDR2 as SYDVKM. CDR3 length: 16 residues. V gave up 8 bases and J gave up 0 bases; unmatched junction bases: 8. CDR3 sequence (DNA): TGTGCCAGCGAGGGACAGGGAGGGTCCTCTGGAAACACCATATATTTT. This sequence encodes CASEGQGGSSGNTIYF.